These T cell receptor beta chains were read from a single sample in a study of shared clonotypes between healthy human individuals. Assay used: immunoSEQ multiplex PCR; TCRdb lists only in-frame clones, some missing. The sample includes roughly 640,000 clones, around 74% of them seen just once. Sequenced: memory CD4+ T cells sorted from blood. The receptor set was obtained from a woman aged 25 to 39 in good health. Each CDR3 is given with its conserved first and last residue. Fields, in order: J gene, D gene, V gene, clone size, CDR3 length, CDR3 protein, CDR3 DNA. The D gene is left open where the match is weak. Clone sizes are given selectively: once, few, many, or a class where the clone is expanded.

TRBJ1-1 . TRBV19 . 12 CASRGANTEAFF TGTGCCAGTAGAGGCGCAAACACTGAAGCTTTCTTT
TRBJ1-1 . TRBV18 . 14 CASSPSGVNTEAFF TGTGCCAGCTCACCCTCGGGAGTGAACACTGAAGCTTTCTTT
TRBJ2-5 . TRBV28 . 15 CASSFEGFGIETQYF TGTGCCAGCAGTTTTGAGGGGTTTGGAATAGAGACCCAGTACTTC
TRBJ2-7 TRBD2 TRBV2 few 14 CASTKTSGIYEQYF TGTGCCAGCACGAAGACTAGCGGGATCTACGAGCAGTACTTC
TRBJ1-3 . TRBV7-2 . 16 CASSLTGNLAGNTIYF TGTGCCAGCAGCTTAACAGGGAACCTAGCGGGAAACACCATATATTTT
TRBJ2-1 TRBD2 TRBV7-9 . 17 CASSLMYGGSSYNEQFF TGTGCCAGCAGCTTAATGTACGGCGGGAGCTCCTACAATGAGCAGTTCTTC
TRBJ2-7 . TRBV28 . 14 CASNTARSSYEQYF TGTGCCAGCAACACGGCCAGGAGCTCCTACGAGCAGTACTTC
TRBJ2-2 . TRBV5-6 . 15 CASSFQGGGTGELFF TGTGCCAGCAGCTTCCAGGGGGGTGGCACCGGGGAGCTGTTTTTT
TRBJ2-1 . TRBV6-1 once 15 CASSEISRRSNEQFF TGTGCCAGCAGTGAAATAAGTCGGCGCAGCAATGAGCAGTTCTTC
TRBJ2-1 . TRBV28 once 14 CASSPGTHYNEQFF TGTGCCAGCAGCCCCGGGACTCACTACAATGAGCAGTTCTTC
TRBJ1-2 . TRBV18 . 13 CASSPTANYGYTF TGTGCCAGCTCACCGACAGCTAACTATGGCTACACCTTC
TRBJ2-1 . TRBV7-3 few 13 CASSTHALNEQFF TGTGCCAGCAGCACCCATGCCCTCAATGAGCAGTTCTTC
TRBJ2-7 . TRBV5-1 . 14 CASSLVGEYNEQYF TGCGCCAGCAGCTTGGTTGGGGAATACAACGAGCAGTACTTC
TRBJ2-7 . TRBV7-3 . 14 CASSFWGVGYEQYF TGTGCCAGCAGTTTCTGGGGGGTAGGATACGAGCAGTACTTC
TRBJ1-1 TRBD1 TRBV5-1 few 14 CASSPGTELTEAFF TGCGCCAGCAGCCCCGGGACAGAACTCACTGAAGCTTTCTTT
TRBJ2-1 TRBD2 TRBV6-1 . 14 CASQTSGGNNEQFF TGTGCCAGCCAAACTAGCGGGGGGAACAATGAGCAGTTCTTC
TRBJ2-5 . TRBV10-1 . 13 CASSRTALETQYF TGCGCCAGCAGCAGGACGGCCTTAGAGACCCAGTACTTC
TRBJ2-3 . TRBV10-1 . 12 CASSEEGDTQYF TGCGCCAGCAGTGAGGAGGGAGATACGCAGTATTTT
TRBJ1-2 . TRBV28 . 14 CASSFSGTPYGYTF TGTGCCAGCAGTTTTAGCGGCACACCTTATGGCTACACCTTC
TRBJ2-7 . TRBV5-1 . 12 CASSLGPAEQYF TGCGCCAGCAGCTTGGGGCCGGCCGAGCAGTACTTC
TRBJ2-5 . TRBV7-7 . 14 CASSLAGGQETQYF TGTGCCAGCAGCTTAGCGGGGGGCCAAGAGACCCAGTACTTC
TRBJ2-1 TRBD2 TRBV18 few 14 CASSRGREPNEQFF TGTGCCAGCTCACGAGGGAGGGAACCGAATGAGCAGTTCTTC
TRBJ1-4 TRBD1 TRBV2 . 16 CASSEIRQGSNEKLFF TGTGCCAGCAGTGAAATACGACAGGGGAGCAATGAAAAACTGTTTTTT
TRBJ2-1 . TRBV28 . 16 CASSPPGLSSYNEQFF TGTGCCAGCAGTCCCCCAGGACTCAGCTCCTACAATGAGCAGTTCTTC
TRBJ2-5 . TRBV7-6 . 14 CASSAQHGRETQYF TGTGCCAGCAGCGCACAACACGGTCGGGAGACCCAGTACTTC
TRBJ2-1 TRBD2 TRBV10-3 . 14 CAISLGLDLNEQFF TGTGCCATCAGCCTGGGACTAGATTTGAATGAGCAGTTCTTC
TRBJ2-2 . TRBV15 . 15 CATSRDPGGTGELFF TGTGCCACCAGCAGAGACCCAGGAGGGACCGGGGAGCTGTTTTTT
TRBJ2-1 TRBD2 TRBV25-1 few 13 CASAAGAFNEQFF TGTGCCAGCGCAGCGGGAGCTTTCAATGAGCAGTTCTTC
TRBJ1-1 TRBD1 TRBV7-9 . 14 CASSRGQVGTEAFF TGTGCCAGCAGCCGGGGACAGGTGGGCACTGAAGCTTTCTTT
TRBJ2-7 . TRBV7-2 . 15 CASSLGLAGSYEQYF TGTGCCAGCAGCTTAGGGCTAGCCGGCTCCTACGAGCAGTACTTC
TRBJ2-5 . TRBV2 . 15 CASRTPWTGQETQYF TGTGCCAGCAGAACCCCCTGGACCGGCCAAGAGACCCAGTACTTC
TRBJ1-3 . TRBV28 . 14 CASSGGARRNTIYF TGTGCCAGCAGTGGGGGGGCCAGGAGAAACACCATATATTTT
TRBJ1-1 . TRBV7-9 . 12 CASRDSHTEAFF TGTGCCAGCAGGGACAGTCACACTGAAGCTTTCTTT
TRBJ2-1 TRBD2 TRBV19 . 17 CASSTLGTSGSIYEQFF TGTGCCAGTAGTACCCTAGGGACTAGCGGGAGCATCTATGAGCAGTTCTTC
TRBJ1-2 TRBD1 TRBV6-1 . 17 CASSGSPGQGVNYGYTF TGTGCCAGCAGTGGCTCTCCGGGACAGGGGGTTAACTATGGCTACACCTTC
TRBJ2-5 TRBD1 TRBV5-1 . 16 CASSSFGTGFRETQYF TGCGCCAGCAGTTCGTTCGGGACAGGGTTTCGGGAGACCCAGTACTTC
TRBJ2-1 TRBD2 TRBV5-1 . 16 CASSWPGTSGRHEQFF TGCGCCAGCAGCTGGCCCGGGACTAGCGGGAGACATGAGCAGTTCTTC
TRBJ2-5 . TRBV7-9 . 15 CASSLDSYSGETQYF TGTGCCAGCAGCCTGGACAGCTACTCAGGGGAGACCCAGTACTTC
TRBJ2-5 . TRBV27 . 13 CASSRLGGETQYF TGTGCCAGCAGCCGACTAGGAGGAGAGACCCAGTACTTC
TRBJ2-7 . TRBV5-1 . 13 CASSLDGGYEQYF TGCGCCAGCAGCTTAGACGGAGGGTACGAGCAGTACTTC
TRBJ2-5 . TRBV28 . 15 CASSFTGIRGETQYF TGTGCCAGCAGTTTCACAGGGATACGAGGAGAGACCCAGTACTTC
TRBJ2-1 TRBD1 TRBV6-1 . 15 CASSEGAGGWAEQFF TGTGCCAGCAGTGAAGGGGCAGGGGGCTGGGCTGAGCAGTTCTTC
TRBJ1-2 TRBD1 TRBV6-5 . 15 CASSYGTGGLGGYTF TGTGCCAGCAGTTACGGCACAGGGGGCTTGGGTGGCTACACCTTC
TRBJ1-1 TRBD1 TRBV10-3 . 14 CAIRQGAGNTEAFF TGTGCCATCAGGCAGGGGGCTGGGAACACTGAAGCTTTCTTT
TRBJ1-1 . TRBV30 . 12 CAWSALSRQTFF TGTGCCTGGAGCGCCCTGTCCAGGCAAACTTTCTTT
TRBJ2-5 . TRBV7-2 . 14 CASSPRTQTKTQYF TGTGCCAGCAGCCCGCGGACCCAGACGAAGACCCAGTACTTC
TRBJ2-5 . TRBV29-1 . 15 CSAFRSGGSGETQYF TGCAGCGCGTTTCGGAGTGGGGGATCCGGGGAGACCCAGTACTTC
TRBJ1-4 . TRBV29-1 . 15 CSVGIQLATNEKLFF TGCAGCGTTGGTATACAGCTTGCAACTAATGAAAAACTGTTTTTT
TRBJ2-1 . TRBV30 . 12 CAWNREVNEQFF TGTGCCTGGAACAGGGAAGTCAATGAGCAGTTCTTC
TRBJ2-1 . TRBV4-1 . 15 CASSQLVGSYNEQFF TGCGCCAGCAGCCAACTAGTTGGGTCCTACAATGAGCAGTTCTTC
TRBJ2-2 TRBD2 TRBV28 . 15 CASSFHGRGTGELFF TGTGCCAGCAGTTTTCACGGGAGGGGCACCGGGGAGCTGTTTTTT
TRBJ1-1 . TRBV28 few 13 CASTGFRNTEAFF TGTGCCAGCACAGGGTTTCGGAACACTGAAGCTTTCTTT
TRBJ2-3 . TRBV6-1 . 13 CASSEESTDTQYF TGTGCCAGCAGTGAGGAGAGCACAGATACGCAGTATTTT
TRBJ2-7 . TRBV19 . 13 CASSTGWAYEQYF TGTGCCAGTAGTACAGGCTGGGCCTACGAGCAGTACTTC
TRBJ2-7 TRBD1 TRBV30 . 12 CAWSDRGYEQYF TGTGCCTGGAGTGACAGGGGCTACGAGCAGTACTTC
TRBJ1-5 . TRBV30 . 14 CAWSLEQGTQPQHF TGTGCCTGGAGTCTCGAACAGGGAACTCAGCCCCAGCATTTT
TRBJ2-5 . TRBV29-1 . 14 CSVPGGSHQETQYF TGCAGCGTCCCCGGCGGCAGCCATCAAGAGACCCAGTACTTC
TRBJ1-2 . TRBV6-5 . 15 CASSRQSLANYGYTF TGTGCCAGCAGTAGACAGTCTCTCGCTAACTATGGCTACACCTTC
TRBJ1-4 TRBD1 TRBV11-2 once 14 CASSLGQGREKLFF TGTGCCAGCAGCTTAGGACAGGGTAGGGAAAAACTGTTTTTT
TRBJ1-5 . TRBV5-3 . 12 CARSLVNQPQHF TGTGCCAGAAGCTTAGTAAATCAGCCCCAGCATTTT